The rows below give T cell receptor beta chains drawn from one sample of a study of OX40 agonist ivuxolimab in advanced cancers. Assay: immunoSEQ multiplex PCR; the TCRdb copy retains only in-frame clones and omits some. The data contain approximately 48,000 clones, about 86% of them singletons. The sample in question was CD4+ or CD8+ T cells sorted from blood, obtained in a trial of the OX40 agonist ivuxolimab. These receptors were obtained from an adult with an advanced solid tumor such as melanoma, head and neck, liver or kidney cancer. Each CDR3 is given with its conserved first and last residue. D genes are given only for firm matches. Clone size is stated in some rows and not others, as once, few, many or a class when expanded.

cdr3_aa: CASSGRLISGANVLTF
cdr3_nt: TGTGCCAGCAGCGGAAGACTGATCTCTGGGGCCAACGTCCTGACTTTC
clone_size: .
j_call: TRBJ2-6
v_call: TRBV9
d_call: .

cdr3_aa: CASRSLDGLEAFF
cdr3_nt: TGTGCCAGCCGCTCCCTGGACGGCCTCGAAGCTTTCTTT
clone_size: .
j_call: TRBJ1-1
v_call: TRBV28
d_call: .

cdr3_aa: CASSVVSTGELFF
cdr3_nt: TGTGCCAGCAGCGTAGTTTCCACCGGGGAGCTGTTTTTT
clone_size: once
j_call: TRBJ2-2
v_call: TRBV9
d_call: .

cdr3_aa: CARSWLSSAGDYGYTF
cdr3_nt: TGTGCCAGAAGCTGGTTATCATCGGCGGGGGACTATGGCTACACCTTC
clone_size: .
j_call: TRBJ1-2
v_call: TRBV5-3
d_call: .

cdr3_aa: CASVLAGGPSDTQYF
cdr3_nt: TGTGCCAGCGTACTAGCGGGAGGGCCATCAGATACGCAGTATTTT
clone_size: .
j_call: TRBJ2-3
v_call: TRBV7-6
d_call: TRBD2

cdr3_aa: CASSQGALRHGYTF
cdr3_nt: TGTGCCAGCAGCCAGGGGGCTCTCCGCCATGGCTACACCTTC
clone_size: .
j_call: TRBJ1-2
v_call: TRBV5-6
d_call: TRBD1

cdr3_aa: CASSLWGEQYF
cdr3_nt: TGTGCCAGCAGTCTTTGGGGCGAGCAGTACTTC
clone_size: .
j_call: TRBJ2-7
v_call: TRBV6-5
d_call: .

cdr3_aa: CASSYGGTGGDEQYF
cdr3_nt: TGTGCCAGCAGTTACGGAGGGACAGGGGGCGACGAGCAGTACTTC
clone_size: once
j_call: TRBJ2-7
v_call: TRBV6-5
d_call: TRBD1

cdr3_aa: CASSSGDRGRVAGNTIYF
cdr3_nt: TGTGCCAGCAGCTCCGGGGACAGGGGGCGCGTCGCTGGAAACACCATATATTTT
clone_size: .
j_call: TRBJ1-3
v_call: TRBV7-2
d_call: TRBD1

cdr3_aa: CASSLVNNEQFF
cdr3_nt: TGTGCCAGCAGCTTGGTGAACAATGAGCAGTTCTTC
clone_size: .
j_call: TRBJ2-1
v_call: TRBV5-6
d_call: .

cdr3_aa: CAISDPLELAGGLLTQYF
cdr3_nt: TGTGCCATCAGTGATCCCCTGGAACTAGCGGGAGGGCTCTTGACGCAGTATTTT
clone_size: once
j_call: TRBJ2-3
v_call: TRBV10-3
d_call: TRBD2

cdr3_aa: CASSIGGGRSTEAFF
cdr3_nt: TGTGCCAGTAGTATAGGAGGGGGGCGAAGCACTGAAGCTTTCTTT
clone_size: .
j_call: TRBJ1-1
v_call: TRBV19
d_call: .

cdr3_aa: CASSPLTGGNYGYTF
cdr3_nt: TGTGCCAGCTCACCACTGACAGGGGGTAACTATGGCTACACCTTC
clone_size: .
j_call: TRBJ1-2
v_call: TRBV18
d_call: TRBD1

cdr3_aa: CASSQVPNTEAFF
cdr3_nt: TGCGCCAGCAGCCAAGTACCGAACACTGAAGCTTTCTTT
clone_size: .
j_call: TRBJ1-1
v_call: TRBV4-1
d_call: .

cdr3_aa: CASSRGAGAGKNIQYF
cdr3_nt: TGTGCCAGCAGCCGGGGGGCGGGAGCGGGCAAAAACATTCAGTACTTC
clone_size: .
j_call: TRBJ2-4
v_call: TRBV11-2
d_call: .

cdr3_aa: CASRTGTDPYEQYF
cdr3_nt: TGTGCCAGCAGGACCGGGACGGATCCCTACGAGCAGTACTTC
clone_size: .
j_call: TRBJ2-7
v_call: TRBV28
d_call: .

cdr3_aa: CSVLSPVRNTEAFF
cdr3_nt: TGCAGCGTCCTCTCCCCGGTTCGGAACACTGAAGCTTTCTTT
clone_size: .
j_call: TRBJ1-1
v_call: TRBV29-1
d_call: .

cdr3_aa: CASSLVQRGPYEQYF
cdr3_nt: TGTGCCAGCAGCTTAGTCCAACGGGGGCCCTACGAGCAGTACTTC
clone_size: .
j_call: TRBJ2-7
v_call: TRBV7-2
d_call: .

cdr3_aa: CASSLYRGRLKGETQYF
cdr3_nt: TGTGCCAGCAGCTTATACAGGGGGCGGTTAAAAGGGGAGACCCAGTACTTC
clone_size: .
j_call: TRBJ2-5
v_call: TRBV21-1
d_call: .

cdr3_aa: CASSLARLALSTDTQYF
cdr3_nt: TGTGCCAGCAGCTTAGCCCGACTAGCCCTAAGCACAGATACGCAGTATTTT
clone_size: .
j_call: TRBJ2-3
v_call: TRBV11-3
d_call: TRBD2

cdr3_aa: CAISNGQGLAGGLDTQYF
cdr3_nt: TGTGCCATCAGTAACGGACAGGGACTAGCGGGAGGGCTAGATACGCAGTATTTT
clone_size: .
j_call: TRBJ2-3
v_call: TRBV10-3
d_call: TRBD2

cdr3_aa: CASSLGSGEDTEAFF
cdr3_nt: TGTGCCAGCAGCTTAGGTAGTGGAGAGGACACTGAAGCTTTCTTT
clone_size: .
j_call: TRBJ1-1
v_call: TRBV11-1
d_call: .

cdr3_aa: CASSLAIGELFF
cdr3_nt: TGTGCCAGCAGCTTAGCGATCGGGGAGCTGTTTTTT
clone_size: .
j_call: TRBJ2-2
v_call: TRBV7-9
d_call: .

cdr3_aa: CASSQVQGSNQPQHF
cdr3_nt: TGCGCCAGCAGCCAAGTACAGGGTAGCAATCAGCCCCAGCATTTT
clone_size: .
j_call: TRBJ1-5
v_call: TRBV4-3
d_call: .

cdr3_aa: CASSSGLAGVPTDTQYF
cdr3_nt: TGTGCCAGCAGCTCGGGACTAGCGGGAGTCCCCACAGATACGCAGTATTTT
clone_size: .
j_call: TRBJ2-3
v_call: TRBV7-8
d_call: TRBD2

cdr3_aa: CASSFYEQYF
cdr3_nt: TGTGCCAGCAGCTTTTACGAGCAGTACTTC
clone_size: .
j_call: TRBJ2-7
v_call: TRBV11-2
d_call: .

cdr3_aa: CASSSTSLGVNEQFF
cdr3_nt: TGTGCCAGCAGCTCAACTTCACTGGGGGTTAATGAGCAGTTCTTC
clone_size: once
j_call: TRBJ2-1
v_call: TRBV5-4
d_call: .

cdr3_aa: CASSESFGTGANVLTF
cdr3_nt: TGTGCCAGCAGTGAATCCTTCGGAACAGGGGCCAACGTCCTGACTTTC
clone_size: few
j_call: TRBJ2-6
v_call: TRBV6-1
d_call: .

cdr3_aa: CASSSFDGGETQYF
cdr3_nt: TGTGCCAGCAGCTCTTTCGATGGGGGGGAGACCCAGTACTTC
clone_size: once
j_call: TRBJ2-5
v_call: TRBV11-2
d_call: .